This is a list of T cell receptor beta chains from one sample in a study of blood T cell repertoires in COVID-19. Sequencing was performed with immunoSEQ multiplex PCR; in TCRdb, only in-frame clones are kept and a portion is missing. The top ten clones hold 12% of a sample with about 200,000 clones, 65% to 90% of them seen once. Sequenced sample: PBMCs or T cells enriched from blood (not recorded which). Every receptor here comes from a man aged 35-49 years who had recovered from COVID-19. Each CDR3 is given with its conserved first and last residue. A D gene is named only where the DNA matches it firmly. Clone size is stated in some rows and not others, as once, few, many or a class when expanded.

.	.	TRBV4-3	TRBJ1-1	CASSQGQAEAFF	TGCGCCAGCAGCCAAGGGCAGGCCGAAGCTTTCTTT
TRBD2	.	TRBV2	TRBJ2-5	CASSELLAGGQETQYF	TGTGCCAGCAGTGAATTGCTAGCGGGAGGTCAAGAGACCCAGTACTTC
.	.	TRBV27	TRBJ1-3	CASSSRYRRVGNTIYF	TGTGCCAGCAGTTCCCGTTACAGGAGGGTGGGAAACACCATATATTTT
.	.	TRBV7-6	TRBJ1-3	CASSLAALRGNTIYF	TGTGCCAGCAGCTTAGCCGCACTTAGAGGAAACACCATATATTTT
TRBD1	.	TRBV20-1	TRBJ1-1	CSASPPGGGMNTEAFF	TGCAGTGCTAGTCCTCCAGGGGGCGGGATGAACACTGAAGCTTTCTTT
TRBD1	.	TRBV28	TRBJ2-2	CASSTPGQGNTGELFF	TGTGCCAGCAGTACTCCGGGACAGGGAAACACCGGGGAGCTGTTTTTT
.	.	TRBV15	TRBJ2-2	CATSSEGGVGTGELFF	TGTGCCACCAGCAGCGAAGGAGGGGTTGGCACCGGGGAGCTGTTTTTT
TRBD2	.	TRBV7-3	TRBJ2-1	CASGGLAGNYNEQFF	TGTGCCAGCGGTGGACTAGCGGGAAATTACAATGAGCAGTTCTTC
.	.	TRBV6-5	TRBJ1-2	CASREGYYGYTF	TGTGCCAGCCGGGAGGGTTACTATGGCTACACCTTC
.	.	TRBV4-2	TRBJ1-2	CASSQLDRNYGYTF	TGTGCCAGCAGCCAACTTGATAGAAACTATGGCTACACCTTC
TRBD1	.	TRBV30	TRBJ1-1	CACQTGSSTEAFF	TGTGCCTGCCAGACAGGGTCAAGCACTGAAGCTTTCTTT
.	.	TRBV30	TRBJ1-2	CAWSPLLGVKGYTF	TGTGCCTGGAGTCCCTTACTGGGAGTTAAGGGCTACACCTTC
TRBD1	once	TRBV12-3/TRBV12-4	TRBJ1-1	CASSLQGGEAFF	TGTGCCAGCAGTTTACAGGGGGGAGAAGCTTTCTTT
.	.	TRBV28	TRBJ1-4	CASRAGGAEKLFF	TGTGCCAGCCGGGCGGGGGGGGCTGAAAAACTGTTTTTT
.	.	TRBV11-2	TRBJ2-4	CASSFGYQGGENIQYF	TGTGCCAGCAGCTTCGGATATCAGGGCGGGGAAAACATTCAGTACTTC
TRBD1	.	TRBV15	TRBJ1-1	CATSRERDRGSIAFF	TGTGCCACCAGCAGAGAGAGAGACAGGGGTTCGATAGCTTTCTTT
TRBD1	.	TRBV28	TRBJ1-2	CASSLLDRGGSYTF	TGTGCCAGCAGTTTGCTCGACAGGGGAGGAAGCTACACCTTC
TRBD1	.	TRBV7-2	TRBJ2-2	CASSLWPGGRAGELFF	TGTGCCAGCAGCTTATGGCCAGGGGGCAGGGCCGGGGAGCTGTTTTTT
TRBD2	.	TRBV7-9	TRBJ2-4	CASSPSGSSLNIQYF	TGTGCCAGCAGCCCTAGCGGGAGTTCCCTAAACATTCAGTACTTC
TRBD2	once	TRBV10-1	TRBJ2-1	CASSPETSAHNEQFF	TGCGCCAGCAGCCCCGAGACTAGCGCCCATAATGAGCAGTTCTTC
.	.	TRBV28	TRBJ1-2	CASSLGLQVFVYGYTF	TGTGCCAGCAGTTTAGGGCTTCAGGTTTTTGTCTATGGCTACACCTTC
TRBD2	.	TRBV27	TRBJ2-1	CASSPTWGTSGSSYNEQFF	TGTGCCAGCAGCCCCACTTGGGGGACTAGCGGTAGCTCCTACAATGAGCAGTTCTTC
TRBD1	.	TRBV2	TRBJ1-5	CASSGTGGQPQHF	TGTGCCAGCTCCGGGACAGGAGGTCAGCCCCAGCATTTT
TRBD1	few	TRBV3-1/TRBV3-2	TRBJ1-1	CASTSGGGTEAFF	TGTGCCAGCACCTCAGGGGGAGGCACTGAAGCTTTCTTT
.	.	TRBV6-2/TRBV6-3	TRBJ2-1	CASSSQNHNEQFF	TGTGCCAGCAGTTCTCAGAATCACAATGAGCAGTTCTTC
TRBD1	few	TRBV24-1	TRBJ2-1	CATSDAGTGIGEQFF	TGTGCCACCAGTGACGCCGGGACAGGGATAGGTGAGCAGTTCTTC
TRBD1	.	TRBV29-1	TRBJ1-6	CSVRTGINSPLHF	TGCAGCGTCCGGACAGGGATAAATTCACCCCTCCACTTT
TRBD2	.	TRBV4-1	TRBJ2-3	CASSQGLGLAGGPDTQYF	TGCGCCAGCAGCCAAGGGTTGGGTCTAGCGGGAGGGCCGGATACGCAGTATTTT
.	.	TRBV7-2	TRBJ1-2	CASSPRRDYGYTF	TGTGCCAGCAGCCCCAGACGGGACTATGGCTACACCTTC
.	few	TRBV7-8	TRBJ2-5	CASSPRGEGQPSQETQYF	TGTGCCAGCAGCCCCCGCGGGGAGGGACAACCCTCCCAAGAGACCCAGTACTTC
.	.	TRBV6-5	TRBJ1-5	CASSPGLGFNQPQHF	TGTGCCAGCAGTCCCGGGTTGGGTTTTAATCAGCCCCAGCATTTT
.	.	TRBV29-1	TRBJ2-7	CSVVRASSYEQYF	TGCAGCGTTGTGCGGGCTAGCTCCTACGAGCAGTACTTC
.	.	TRBV27	TRBJ1-6	CASNTGYSPLHF	TGTGCCAGCAATACAGGGTATTCACCCCTCCACTTT
.	.	TRBV7-2	TRBJ1-2	CASSPSTAERGYTF	TGTGCCAGCAGCCCATCGACGGCGGAGCGGGGCTACACCTTC
.	.	TRBV25-1	TRBJ1-5	CASSESGGGQPQHF	TGTGCCAGCAGTGAAAGTGGGGGAGGGCAGCCCCAGCATTTT
TRBD2	once	TRBV9	TRBJ2-1	CASSELAGSNEQFF	TGTGCCAGCAGCGAACTAGCGGGCTCCAATGAGCAGTTCTTC
.	few	TRBV3-1/TRBV3-2	TRBJ1-2	CASSQVRGENYGYTF	TGTGCCAGCAGCCAAGTTCGGGGGGAGAACTATGGCTACACCTTC
.	.	TRBV21-1	TRBJ1-2	CASSKAHSRDSYGYTF	TGTGCCAGCAGCAAAGCGCATTCTCGAGATTCCTATGGCTACACCTTC
TRBD2	.	TRBV9	TRBJ2-7	CASSRRLAGEGEQYF	TGTGCCAGCAGCCGGAGACTAGCGGGAGAAGGCGAGCAGTACTTC
TRBD2	.	TRBV27	TRBJ2-1	CASSPTGGPQFF	TGTGCCAGCAGTCCAACGGGAGGGCCGCAGTTCTTC
.	once	TRBV3-1/TRBV3-2	TRBJ1-6	CASSYRPWDSPLHF	TGTGCCAGCAGCTACAGACCCTGGGATTCACCCCTCCACTTT
.	.	TRBV2	TRBJ1-2	CASSDSSEVPFYGYTF	TGTGCCAGCAGTGACTCATCGGAGGTACCCTTCTATGGCTACACCTTC
TRBD1	.	TRBV30	TRBJ1-4	CAWGTGVGEKLFF	TGTGCCTGGGGCACAGGGGTTGGTGAAAAACTGTTTTTT
TRBD1	.	TRBV12-3/TRBV12-4	TRBJ2-3	CASRTGATDTQYF	TGTGCCAGCAGGACAGGGGCAACGGATACGCAGTATTTT
.	.	TRBV4-3	TRBJ1-6	CASSQVVTGGYSPLHF	TGCGCCAGCAGCCAAGTCGTAACGGGGGGATATTCACCCCTCCACTTT
TRBD1	.	TRBV5-1	TRBJ2-7	CASSLNGDSFYEQYF	TGCGCCAGCAGCCTAAACGGGGACAGCTTCTACGAGCAGTACTTC
TRBD1	.	TRBV18	TRBJ1-2	CASSPTRTGGIYGYTF	TGTGCCAGCTCACCAACCCGGACAGGGGGCATCTATGGCTACACCTTC
TRBD1	.	TRBV29-1	TRBJ2-5	CSTASDRLVETQYF	TGCAGCACAGCCTCGGACAGGTTGGTGGAGACCCAGTACTTC
TRBD1	.	TRBV3-1/TRBV3-2	TRBJ2-3	CASSQPGGPTYTQYF	TGTGCCAGCAGCCAACCAGGGGGCCCCACGTATACGCAGTATTTT
TRBD2	.	TRBV28	TRBJ2-1	CASSSLLSGRALNEQFF	TGTGCCAGCAGTTCCCTCCTTAGCGGGAGGGCCCTCAATGAGCAGTTCTTC
TRBD1	.	TRBV27	TRBJ2-7	CASSLSQGEFDYEQYF	TGTGCCAGCAGTTTATCCCAGGGGGAGTTTGATTACGAGCAGTACTTC
.	.	TRBV7-9	TRBJ2-7	CASSLDIYEQYF	TGTGCCAGCAGCTTAGACATCTACGAGCAGTACTTC
TRBD1	once	TRBV19	TRBJ1-1	CASSIITQGAYTEAFF	TGTGCCAGTAGTATAATAACCCAGGGGGCATACACTGAAGCTTTCTTT
.	few	TRBV7-6	TRBJ1-5	CASSLEGVRGQPQHF	TGTGCCAGCAGCTTAGAGGGGGTGAGGGGTCAGCCCCAGCATTTT
.	once	TRBV5-6	TRBJ1-1	CASGGGNTEAFF	TGTGCCAGTGGCGGGGGGAACACTGAAGCTTTCTTT
.	.	TRBV7-2	TRBJ2-7	CASSPGLHRTYEQYF	TGTGCCAGCAGCCCGGGACTCCACCGTACCTACGAGCAGTACTTC
.	.	TRBV7-9	TRBJ2-1	CASSRGVGHVNEQFF	TGTGCCAGCAGCCGAGGTGTAGGACACGTCAATGAGCAGTTCTTC